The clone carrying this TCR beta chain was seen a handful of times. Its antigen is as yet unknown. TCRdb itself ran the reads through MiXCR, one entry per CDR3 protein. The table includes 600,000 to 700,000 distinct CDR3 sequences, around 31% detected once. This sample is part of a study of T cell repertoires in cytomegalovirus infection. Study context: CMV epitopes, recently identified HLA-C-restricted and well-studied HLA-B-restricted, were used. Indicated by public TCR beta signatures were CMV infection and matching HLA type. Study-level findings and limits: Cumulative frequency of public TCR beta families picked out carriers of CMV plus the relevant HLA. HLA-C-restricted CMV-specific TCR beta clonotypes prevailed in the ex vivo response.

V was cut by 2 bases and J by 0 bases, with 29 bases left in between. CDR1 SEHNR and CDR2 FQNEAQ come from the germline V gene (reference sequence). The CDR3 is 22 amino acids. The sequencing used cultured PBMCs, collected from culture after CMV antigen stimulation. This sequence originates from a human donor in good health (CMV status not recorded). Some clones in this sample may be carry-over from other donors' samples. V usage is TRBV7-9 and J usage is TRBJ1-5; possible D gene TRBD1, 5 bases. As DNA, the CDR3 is TGTGCCAGCAGCTTATACAGGAGAGGCCTAATTTGGGGACCTAATAGCAATCAGCCCCAGCATTTT. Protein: CASSLYRRGLIWGPNSNQPQHF.